The present T cell receptor beta chain was sequenced within a study of Graves' ophthalmopathy and Graves' hyperthyroidism. Study at large: Peripheral blood was collected at initial diagnosis, before any treatment.

Beta-chain TCR CDR3 regions were amplified from RNA transcripts. The library came from an HTBI-primed first-round RT-PCR and a second-round multiplex PCR. TCRdb ran MiXCR on the multiplex PCR reads and lists one entry per CDR3 protein. This table holds about 390,000 distinct CDR3 sequences, 15% to 19% found once. This CDR3 is 13 amino acids long. V was clipped by 4 bases and J by 4 bases, with 14 bases between them. The germline CDR1 and CDR2 sequences are DFQATT and SNEGSKA (reference sequence). Hyperthyroidism patients had new diagnoses, durations under 2 months, and ages of 18 to 65. As regards this clonotype: What it binds is not known. Because the CDR3 is missing its conserved closing phenylalanine or tryptophan, this is likely a read error.

Study-wide results and caveats: Discriminating ophthalmopathy from stable hyperthyroidism, a 13-signature model attained a sensitivity of about 89% and a specificity of around 83%. Forecasting of ophthalmopathy progression by the model achieved around 68% sensitivity and approximately 72% specificity.

The V gene is TRBV20-1, the J gene TRBJ2-7, with a tentative D call TRBD2 (6 bases). Input material: peripheral blood. The receptor comes from a woman aged 18-30 years with stable Graves' hyperthyroidism. CDR3 in amino acids: CSANGAGRYEQYL. CDR3 bases: TGCAGTGCTAACGGGGCGGGGAGATACGAGCAGTACCTC.